Shown below are 25 T cell receptor beta chains from a single sample sequenced in a study of CD8 T cells in Susac syndrome. Random hexamers were used to reverse transcribe the RNA input (about 0.5 to 1 ug). A single record per CDR3 protein comes from TCRdb applying MiXCR to the immunoSEQ multiplex PCR reads. The sample lists some 300,000 distinct CDR3 sequences, about 88% occurring once. The sample consisted of CD8+ T cells from PBMCs. The receptors were sampled from a human donor with multiple sclerosis.

The gene calls are TRBV6-5 and TRBJ1-4; D not resolved. CDR3 length: 15 residues. Germline values: CDR1 MNHEY, CDR2 SVGAGI. V lost 5 bases and J lost 5, with 15 bases in between. CDR3 in DNA: TGTGCCAGCAGTCTCGGGGAAGGAGCAAATGAAAAACTGTTTTTT. The encoded protein is CASSLGEGANEKLFF.

This chain joins TRBV12-3 or TRBV12-4 and TRBJ2-5; D not resolved. V was trimmed by 4 bases and J by 5 bases, leaving 17 bases between them. The CDR3 contains 15 residues. This CDR3 reads CASSSPPGSKETQYF. CDR3 nucleotides: TGTGCCAGCAGTTCTCCCCCCGGCAGTAAGGAGACCCAGTACTTC.

The V call is TRBV4-1, the J call TRBJ2-7; TRBD1 matches at 7 bases. This CDR3 comprises 13 residues. V was pared by 3 bases and J by 3 bases, with 2 bases of the junction left unmatched. The V gene's germline CDR1 is MGHRA and CDR2 YSYEKL. The CDR3 nucleotides read TGCGCCAGCAGCCACACAGGGGACTACGAGCAGTACTTC. It is translated as CASSHTGDYEQYF.

The chain links TRBV2 to TRBJ2-7, with 7 bases fitting TRBD1. This CDR3 is built from 17 residues. V lost 2 bases, J lost 1 base, and 11 bases stayed unmatched. Germline CDR1 is SNHLY and CDR2 is FYNNEI. CDR3 loop: CASSEFRSLGQSYEQYF. CDR3 nucleotide sequence: TGTGCCAGCAGTGAATTCCGGTCGTTGGGACAGTCCTACGAGCAGTACTTC.

This chain links TRBV7-9 with TRBJ1-2; D not resolved. Germline V gene data show CDR1 as SEHNR and CDR2 as FQNEAQ (reference sequence). The CDR3 loop spans 12 amino acids. The V gene lost 1 base and the J gene lost 7 bases, with 7 bases spanning the gap. This CDR3 reads CASSLEARGYTF. CDR3 sequence (DNA): TGTGCCAGCAGCTTAGAGGCCCGTGGCTACACCTTC.

The V gene is TRBV5-4, the J gene TRBJ2-1; the D gene is possibly TRBD2 (5 bases). Germline assignment: CDR1 SGHNT and CDR2 YYREEE (reference sequence). The CDR3 spans 13 residues. The V gene lost 10 bases and the J gene lost 4 bases, with 15 bases spanning the gap. In DNA, the CDR3 is TGTGCCGGGCGTGCAACGGGATACAATGAGCAGTTCTTC. This sequence encodes CAGRATGYNEQFF.

The chain recombines TRBV20-1 with TRBJ1-5; D is possibly TRBD1 (5 bases). Germline CDR1 DFQATT, CDR2 SNEGSKA (reference sequence). CDR3 size: 16 residues. V lost 1 base and J lost 1, with 14 bases in between. CDR3 loop: CSARGSGLPSNQPQHF. The CDR3 bases are TGCAGTGCTAGAGGTTCGGGACTCCCAAGCAATCAGCCCCAGCATTTT.

CDR3 region: CAWSGGQSNQPQHF. CDR3 DNA sequence: TGTGCCTGGAGTGGGGGTCAGAGCAATCAGCCCCAGCATTTT. This rearrangement joins TRBV30 to TRBJ1-5, with unresolved D. Germline CDR1 and CDR2: GTSNPN and SVGIG (reference sequence). The CDR3 covers 14 residues. The ends were cut back, 1 base at V and 1 base at J, with 8 bases in the middle. Full variable domain (missing parts from reference TRBV30 and TRBJ1-5): SQTIHQWPATLVQPVGSPLSLECTVEGTSNPNLYWYRQAAGRGLQLLFYSVGIGQISSEVPQNLSASRPQDRQFILSSKKLLLSDSGFYLCAWSGGQSNQPQHFGDGTRLSIL.

This chain links TRBV12-3 or TRBV12-4 with TRBJ1-2; D is unresolved. The CDR3 runs to 17 residues. V dropped 3 bases and J dropped 2 bases, with 19 bases sitting between them. This CDR3 reads CASSLYPSPGVNYGYTF. The DNA of the CDR3 is TGTGCCAGCAGTTTGTACCCCAGTCCCGGGGTGAACTATGGCTACACCTTC.

The rearrangement joins TRBV27 to TRBJ2-3; possibly TRBD2 for D (5 bases). Looked up from germline, CDR1 is MNHEY and CDR2 is SMNVEV (reference sequence). V lost 3 bases, J lost 6 bases, and 10 bases lay in between. The CDR3 is made up of 13 amino acids. CDR3 in DNA: TGTGCCAGCAGTTTCGCCCGGGGTGATACGCAGTATTTT. It is translated as CASSFARGDTQYF.

The rearrangement links TRBV12-3 or TRBV12-4 to TRBJ2-1; a possible D gene is TRBD1 (6 bases). The CDR3 extends over 15 amino acids. The ends were cut back, 4 bases at V and 5 bases at J, with 15 bases in the middle. The CDR3 protein is CASSSGQGMDNEQFF. The CDR3, as DNA: TGTGCCAGCAGTTCGGGGCAGGGGATGGACAATGAGCAGTTCTTC.

The chain carries TRBV20-1 and TRBJ2-1; the D gene is possibly TRBD2 (6 bases). The CDR3 totals 14 residues. The V and J ends lost 0 bases and 8 bases respectively, with 14 bases between them. CDR1 is DFQATT, CDR2 SNEGSKA, per germline (reference sequence). This CDR3 is CSARDGPRGDEQFF. CDR3 DNA: TGCAGTGCTAGAGATGGGCCCCGCGGGGATGAGCAGTTCTTC.

V and J are TRBV28 and TRBJ2-5; no clear D. V lost 3 bases, J lost 2 bases, and 13 bases lay in between. The CDR3 covers 15 residues. Germline V gene lookup returns CDR1 MDHEN and CDR2 SYDVKM. The CDR3 DNA sequence: TGTGCCAGCAGTTTTGATATGGGGTCACAAGAGACCCAGTACTTC. Amino acid sequence: CASSFDMGSQETQYF.

V and J are TRBV2 and TRBJ2-7, with D tentatively TRBD1 (6 bases). Germline V CDR1 and CDR2: SNHLY, FYNNEI. This CDR3 has 13 amino acids. Trimming removed 3 bases from V and 4 bases from J, with 10 bases in between. The CDR3 reads CASSEYRAYEQYF. In DNA form, the CDR3 reads TGTGCCAGCAGTGAGTACAGGGCTTACGAGCAGTACTTC.

The chain employs TRBV25-1 and TRBJ1-6; 7 bases line up with TRBD1. Germline CDR1 MGHDK, CDR2 SYGVNS. J lost 7 bases, V lost 1 base, and 4 bases had no gene match. The CDR3 sequence is 15 residues long. The CDR3 here is CASSEWTGMNSPLHF. CDR3 nucleotide sequence: TGTGCCAGCAGTGAATGGACAGGAATGAATTCACCCCTCCACTTT.

The chain couples TRBV4-3 to TRBJ2-7; TRBD1 aligns across 7 bases. The CDR3 contains 16 residues. Trimming removed 0 bases from V and 3 bases from J; junction bases left unmatched: 8. Germline assignment: CDR1 LGHNA and CDR2 YSLEER. This chain's CDR3 is CASSQDRDSWYYEQYF. The DNA for the CDR3 is TGCGCCAGCAGCCAAGACCGGGACAGTTGGTACTACGAGCAGTACTTC.

V usage is TRBV4-3 and J usage is TRBJ1-2, with D tentatively TRBD1 (5 bases). Trimming cost V 1 base and J 6 bases, with 15 bases left between them. Germline V gene data show CDR1 as LGHNA and CDR2 as YSLEER. The CDR3 totals 15 residues. The CDR3 sequence: CASSQGPGVRDGYTF. CDR3 bases: TGCGCCAGCAGCCAAGGTCCGGGGGTCCGTGATGGCTACACCTTC.

The V call is TRBV28, the J call TRBJ2-2; TRBD2 matches at 7 bases. Germline CDR1 reads MDHEN; CDR2 reads SYDVKM. The CDR3 is 15 amino acids. The V segment lost 7 bases and the J segment 4 bases; nucleotides outside the gene matches: 9. CDR3 sequence: CASIIAGGGTGELFF. The CDR3, as DNA: TGTGCCAGCATTATAGCGGGTGGCGGCACCGGGGAGCTGTTTTTT.

This chain joins TRBV27 and TRBJ2-2; possibly TRBD1 or TRBD2 for D (5 bases each). Germline V lookup: CDR1 MNHEY, CDR2 SMNVEV (reference sequence). This CDR3 contains 12 residues. Trimming removed 2 bases at V and 8 bases at J, with 6 bases between. The CDR3 loop is CASSLGGGELFF. The CDR3 nucleotides read TGTGCCAGCAGTTTAGGGGGAGGGGAGCTGTTTTTT.

J is TRBJ1-2 and V is TRBV28, with D maybe TRBD1 (5 bases). CDR3 length: 14 residues. From germline, CDR1 is MDHEN and CDR2 SYDVKM. V gave up 6 bases and J gave up 3 bases, with 14 bases separating them. As DNA, the CDR3 is TGTGCCAGCAGCACTCCGGGACCCTACTATGGCTACACCTTC. This translates into CASSTPGPYYGYTF.

The chain recombines TRBV19 with TRBJ2-7; D may be TRBD2 (5 bases). V was shortened by 5 bases and J by 0 bases, with 11 bases between the two germline ends. The germline gives CDR1 LNHDA, CDR2 SQIVND (reference sequence). The CDR3 runs 14 residues. The CDR3 region is CASSEAGSSYEQYF. Here the CDR3 DNA reads TGTGCCAGTAGTGAGGCGGGCTCCTCCTACGAGCAGTACTTC.

This chain connects TRBV7-8 to TRBJ2-7; a possible D gene is TRBD1 (6 bases). Looked up from germline, CDR1 is SGHVS and CDR2 is FQNEAQ. This CDR3 region has 14 residues. V lost 2 bases and J lost 5, with 13 bases in between. The CDR3 loop is CASSLPVRGHEQYF. In DNA form, the CDR3 reads TGTGCCAGCAGCTTACCGGTCAGGGGCCACGAGCAGTACTTC. The whole variable domain, remainder taken from reference TRBV7-8 and TRBJ2-7, is GAGVSQSPRYKVAKRGQDVALRCDPISGHVSLFWYQQALGQGPEFLTYFQNEAQLDKSGLPSDRFFAERPEGSVSTLKIQRTQQEDSAVYLCASSLPVRGHEQYFGPGTRLTVT.

The CDR3 region has the DNA TGTGCCAGCAGTGAGGGGGGACAGGGGAGCACTGAAGCTTTCTTT. Translated, it gives CASSEGGQGSTEAFF. The chain combines TRBV6-1 with TRBJ1-1, with 10 bases aligning to TRBD1. V dropped 3 bases and J dropped 4; count of bases not matched to a gene: 5. This CDR3 region has 15 residues. CDR1 MNHNS and CDR2 SASEGT come from the germline V gene.

In this sample, this clonotype turned up a few times. The chain couples TRBV19 to TRBJ2-2; no clear D gene. V dropped 3 bases and J dropped 5 bases, with 7 bases sitting between them. Germline CDR1 is LNHDA and CDR2 is SQIVND (reference sequence). This CDR3 has 13 residues. The CDR3 sequence is CASSIGGTGELFF. The CDR3 DNA is TGTGCCAGTAGTATTGGCGGAACCGGGGAGCTGTTTTTT.

V is TRBV15 and J is TRBJ2-5, with 8 positions matching TRBD2. CDR3 length: 13 residues. The junction had 8 bases not matched to a gene; V was cut back by 9 bases and J by 5 bases. Germline-derived CDR1 and CDR2 are LNHNV and YYDKDF (reference sequence). CDR3 nucleotides: TGTGCCACTGGGCGGGGGGATAGGGAGACCCAGTACTTC. Translation gives CATGRGDRETQYF.